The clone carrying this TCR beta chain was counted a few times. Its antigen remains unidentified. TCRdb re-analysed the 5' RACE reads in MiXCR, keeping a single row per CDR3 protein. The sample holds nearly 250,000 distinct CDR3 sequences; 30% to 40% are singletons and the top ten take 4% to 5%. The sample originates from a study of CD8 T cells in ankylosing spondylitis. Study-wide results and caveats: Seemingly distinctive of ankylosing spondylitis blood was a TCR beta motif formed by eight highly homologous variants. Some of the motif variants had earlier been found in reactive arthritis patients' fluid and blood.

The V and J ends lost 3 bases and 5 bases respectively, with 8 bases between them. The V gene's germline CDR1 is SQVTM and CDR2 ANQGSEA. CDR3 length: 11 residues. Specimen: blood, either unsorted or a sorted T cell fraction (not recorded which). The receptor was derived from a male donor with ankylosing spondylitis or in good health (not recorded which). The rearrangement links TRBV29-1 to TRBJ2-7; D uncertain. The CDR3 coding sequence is TGCAGCGTTGACAGTTTCAACGAGCAGTACTTC. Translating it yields CSVDSFNEQYF.